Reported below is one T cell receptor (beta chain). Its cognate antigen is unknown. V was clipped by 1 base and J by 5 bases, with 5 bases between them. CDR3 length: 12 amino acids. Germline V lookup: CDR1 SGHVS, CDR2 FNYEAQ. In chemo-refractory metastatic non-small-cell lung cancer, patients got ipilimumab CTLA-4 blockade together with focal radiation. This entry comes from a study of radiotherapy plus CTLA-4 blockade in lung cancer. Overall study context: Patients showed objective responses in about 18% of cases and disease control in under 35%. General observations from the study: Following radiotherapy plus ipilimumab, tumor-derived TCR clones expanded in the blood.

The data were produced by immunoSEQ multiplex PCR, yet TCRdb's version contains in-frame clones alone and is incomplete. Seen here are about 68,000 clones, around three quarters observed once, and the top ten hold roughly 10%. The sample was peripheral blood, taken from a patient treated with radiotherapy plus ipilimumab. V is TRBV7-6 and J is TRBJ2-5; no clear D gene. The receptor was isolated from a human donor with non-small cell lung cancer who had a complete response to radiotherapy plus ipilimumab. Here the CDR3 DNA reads TGTGCCAGCAGCTTAGGGCGGGAGACCCAGTACTTC. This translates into CASSLGRETQYF.